Listed here are 28 T cell receptor beta chains from one sample, sequenced in a study of CD8 T cells in ankylosing spondylitis. Whole-study findings and limits: A motif of eight highly homologous TCR beta variants was seen as apparently characteristic of ankylosing spondylitis blood.

No antigen is known for these receptors. In TCRdb, the 5' RACE reads were re-called with MiXCR into one record per CDR3 protein. The repertoire has hundreds of thousands of distinct CDR3 sequences, approximately 17% of them found once; the top ten carry 1%. The specimen sequenced was blood, either unsorted or a sorted T cell fraction (not recorded which). These receptors were obtained from a male donor with ankylosing spondylitis.

Of note for this clonotype: This may come from a read error, since a much larger clone is one base off. The V call is TRBV11-2, the J call TRBJ2-3, with 7 nucleotides matching TRBD2. Germline V gives CDR1 SGHAT, CDR2 FQNNGV. CDR3 size: 16 residues. V gave up 5 bases and J gave up 0 bases; unmatched junction bases: 8. CDR3 protein: CASSPWNSGSTDTQYF. The CDR3 DNA sequence: TGTGCCAGCAGCCCCTGGAATAGCGGGAGCACAGATACGCAGTATTTT.

This clonotype has a handful of counts. This rearrangement joins TRBV2 to TRBJ2-7, with D possibly called TRBD1 or TRBD2 (5 bases each). Trimming took 2 bases from V and 1 from J, leaving 9 bases between them. This CDR3 has 14 amino acids. Per the germline V gene, CDR1 is SNHLY and CDR2 is FYNNEI. CDR3 residues: CASSETGQSYEQYF. In DNA form, the CDR3 reads TGTGCCAGCAGTGAAACGGGGCAGTCCTACGAGCAGTACTTC.

This clonotype was counted only a few times. The chain combines TRBV9 with TRBJ2-2; maybe TRBD2 (6 bases). Trimming took off 4 bases at V and 4 bases at J, with 14 bases between the two ends. The CDR3 totals 15 residues. Germline V lookup: CDR1 SGDLS, CDR2 YYNGEE. CDR3 in DNA: TGTGCCAGCAGCCGGGTGACTAGAGGCACCGGGGAGCTGTTTTTT. Encoded protein: CASSRVTRGTGELFF. Variable domain in full (rest from reference TRBV9 and TRBJ2-2): DSGVTQTPKHLITATGQRVTLRCSPRSGDLSVYWYQQSLDQGLQFLIQYYNGEERAKGNILERFSAQQFPDLHSELNLSSLELGDSALYFCASSRVTRGTGELFFGEGSRLTVL.

The J gene is TRBJ1-2, the V gene TRBV12-3 or TRBV12-4; perhaps TRBD1 as D (6 bases). The CDR3 is 14 amino acids. V lost 6 bases to trimming and J lost 4 bases, with 15 bases between them. The CDR3 nucleotides are TGTGCCAGCAGCATACAGGGAGGAAGCTATGGCTACACCTTC. Its translation: CASSIQGGSYGYTF.

This chain uses TRBV27 with TRBJ2-1, with TRBD2 matching 14 bases. The CDR3 loop spans 17 amino acids. Germline CDR1 reads MNHEY; CDR2 reads SMNVEV (reference sequence). J gave up 8 bases and V 5 bases, and 11 bases lay outside the gene matches. The CDR3 protein is CASSPRTSGRIRDEQFF. The CDR3 DNA reads as TGTGCCAGCAGTCCCCGGACTAGCGGGAGGATTCGGGATGAGCAGTTCTTC.

This clonotype has a handful of counts. This chain uses TRBV5-5 with TRBJ2-1; 11 bases are shared with TRBD2. J gave up 9 bases and V 2 bases, and 4 bases lay outside the gene matches. The germline gives CDR1 SGHKS, CDR2 YYEKEE (reference sequence). The CDR3 is 14 residues long. CDR3: CASSLLAGVLEQFF. The DNA of the CDR3 is TGTGCCAGCAGCTTACTAGCGGGAGTCCTTGAGCAGTTCTTC.

This clonotype was found a few times. This chain uses TRBV5-1 with TRBJ2-5, with D uncertain. The CDR3 consists of 13 residues. The germline V gene has CDR1 SGHRS and CDR2 YFSETQ. V lost 1 base to trimming and J lost 0 bases, with 4 bases between them. The CDR3 DNA is TGCGCCAGCAGCTTGTTCAACCAAGAGACCCAGTACTTC. This gives the protein CASSLFNQETQYF.

A few counts support this clonotype. The V and J genes are TRBV12-3 or TRBV12-4 and TRBJ1-1, with TRBD1 identical over 9 bases. V shed 2 bases and J 4 bases; nucleotides not matched to a gene: 5. The CDR3 spans 15 residues. The CDR3 coding sequence is TGTGCCAGCAGTTTATCGGACAGGGGTGGCACTGAAGCTTTCTTT. Translated, it gives CASSLSDRGGTEAFF.

V is TRBV5-1 and J is TRBJ1-1; TRBD1 might be the D (6 bases). There are 14 residues in the CDR3. Germline-derived CDR1 and CDR2 are SGHRS and YFSETQ. Trimming stripped 4 bases from V and 4 bases from J, with 14 bases between. CDR3 DNA: TGCGCCAGCAGCACCGCTCAGGGGACCACTGAAGCTTTCTTT. As protein: CASSTAQGTTEAFF.

Ten or more counts support this clonotype. The genes are TRBV5-6 and TRBJ1-1; D remains ambiguous. The CDR3 covers 16 residues. Looked up from germline, CDR1 is SGHDT and CDR2 is YYEEEE. Trimming left V 1 base short and J 0 bases short, with 13 bases between. The CDR3: CASSLPRTGMNTEAFF. DNA for the CDR3: TGTGCCAGCAGCTTGCCCAGGACGGGCATGAACACTGAAGCTTTCTTT.

V usage is TRBV7-6 and J usage is TRBJ2-5; D might be TRBD1 (5 bases). This CDR3 spans 15 amino acids. Germline lookup yields CDR1 SGHVS and CDR2 FNYEAQ. Deletions cut 5 bases from V and 2 bases from J, with 15 bases between. Written as DNA, the CDR3 is TGTGCCAGCAGCCAGGGCCAGAAACGACAAGAGACCCAGTACTTC. It translates to CASSQGQKRQETQYF.

The rearrangement joins TRBV27 to TRBJ2-1, with 12 bases that match TRBD2. CDR3 length equals 16 residues. J gave up 6 bases and V 6 bases, and 9 bases lay outside the gene matches. Germline V gene sequence: CDR1 MNHEY, CDR2 SMNVEV (reference sequence). CDR3 in amino acids: CASSTPSGRGANEQFF. As DNA, the CDR3 is TGTGCCAGCAGCACCCCTAGCGGGAGGGGGGCCAATGAGCAGTTCTTC.

The table lists this clonotype with many counts. The chain recombines TRBV20-1 with TRBJ1-1; no definite D call. Germline values: CDR1 DFQATT, CDR2 SNEGSKA (reference sequence). This CDR3 is 13 amino acids long. V lost 4 bases, J lost 3 bases, and 12 bases lay in between. CDR3 residues: CSANVRADTEAFF. CDR3 coding DNA: TGCAGTGCTAACGTCCGGGCGGACACTGAAGCTTTCTTT.

V gene TRBV5-6 combines with J gene TRBJ2-3; 9 bases line up with TRBD1. V lost 7 bases, J lost 6 bases, and 6 bases stayed unmatched. This CDR3 has 13 residues. Germline V gives CDR1 SGHDT, CDR2 YYEEEE. CDR3 residues: CASSQGAGDTQYF. CDR3 in DNA: TGTGCCAGCTCACAGGGGGCAGGGGATACGCAGTATTTT. Full variable domain (rest looked up from reference TRBV5-6 and TRBJ2-3): DAGVTQSPTHLIKTRGQQVTLRCSPKSGHDTVSWYQQALGQGPQFIFQYYEEEERQRGNFPDRFSGHQFPNYSSELNVNALLLGDSALYLCASSQGAGDTQYFGPGTRLTVL.

This clonotype was found a few times. This chain joins TRBV12-3 or TRBV12-4 and TRBJ2-2; 10 bases are a match to TRBD1. CDR3 length: 16 residues. The ends lost 5 bases at V and 7 bases at J; junction bases unmatched: 10. The CDR3 protein is CASSRQGALGDGELFF. CDR3 DNA sequence: TGTGCCAGCAGTAGACAGGGGGCGCTTGGGGACGGGGAGCTGTTTTTT.

The chain couples TRBV2 to TRBJ2-7; tentatively, D is TRBD2 (6 bases). V was trimmed by 2 bases and J by 10 bases, leaving 18 bases between them. Germline CDR1 reads SNHLY; CDR2 reads FYNNEI. The CDR3 loop spans 14 amino acids. The CDR3 sequence is CASSERSQGLRQYF. The CDR3 bases are TGTGCCAGCAGTGAAAGGAGTCAGGGACTCCGCCAGTACTTC.

There are a few counts of this clonotype. The chain has TRBV28 and TRBJ2-5; D may correspond to TRBD1 or TRBD2 (5 bases each). Trimming removed 7 bases at V and 8 bases at J, with 17 bases between. This CDR3 has 13 residues. Per germline, CDR1 MDHEN and CDR2 SYDVKM. The CDR3 reads CASTLGVGGTQYF. CDR3 in DNA: TGTGCCAGCACCTTGGGGGTTGGAGGTACCCAGTACTTC.

This clonotype turned up a few times. The chain combines TRBV5-5 with TRBJ2-1, with TRBD2 matching over 10 bases. J was trimmed by 5 bases and V by 5 bases; bases with no gene match: 7. Germline CDR1 SGHKS, CDR2 YYEKEE (reference sequence). The CDR3 runs to 15 residues. The DNA for the CDR3 is TGTGCCAGCAGGCGGTCTAGCGGGAGCGACAATGAGCAGTTCTTC. Translating gives CASRRSSGSDNEQFF.

This clonotype appeared a few times. The chain joins TRBV11-1 to TRBJ2-1; D gene unclear. The ends were cut back, 1 base at V and 4 bases at J, with 11 bases in the middle. Germline values: CDR1 SGHAT, CDR2 FQDESV (reference sequence). The CDR3 loop spans 15 amino acids. The chain's CDR3 is CASSLEWKGYNEQFF. The CDR3 DNA is TGTGCCAGCAGCTTAGAGTGGAAGGGTTACAATGAGCAGTTCTTC.

This clonotype was found a few times. The chain carries TRBV5-1 and TRBJ2-1; D tentatively fits TRBD1 or TRBD2 (6 bases each). Trimming removed 2 bases at V and 5 bases at J, with 14 bases between. The CDR3 consists of 15 residues. CDR1 is SGHRS, CDR2 YFSETQ, per germline. The CDR3 region has the DNA TGCGCCAGCAGCTTTTTAACGGGGGCCGACAATGAGCAGTTCTTC. As protein: CASSFLTGADNEQFF.

This clonotype has a count of ten or more. The chain employs TRBV29-1 and TRBJ1-1, with D tentatively TRBD1 (5 bases). CDR1 is SQVTM, CDR2 ANQGSEA, per germline. This CDR3 has 12 residues. Trimming shortened V by 3 bases and J by 5 bases, and 10 bases separated the two germline ends. The CDR3 sequence: CSVDYGGTEAFF. CDR3 nucleotide sequence: TGCAGCGTTGACTATGGGGGTACTGAAGCTTTCTTT.

This clonotype was detected ten times or more. V usage is TRBV5-1 and J usage is TRBJ2-3, with 11 positions matching TRBD1. CDR3 length: 18 amino acids. Germline V gene lookup returns CDR1 SGHRS and CDR2 YFSETQ. Germline trimming cut 0 bases from V and 0 bases from J; bases unmatched to any gene: 6. The CDR3 here is CASSLGGQGARSTDTQYF. The CDR3 DNA follows: TGCGCCAGCAGCTTGGGCGGACAGGGGGCGAGGAGCACAGATACGCAGTATTTT.

The rearrangement joins TRBV20-1 to TRBJ2-7; 8 bases are shared with TRBD1. CDR1 is DFQATT and CDR2 is SNEGSKA in the germline V gene (reference sequence). The trim removed 5 bases at V and 6 bases at J, leaving 9 bases unmatched. CDR3 length: 13 residues. The CDR3 loop is CSASSGQASEQYF. DNA for the CDR3: TGCAGTGCTTCCTCGGGACAGGCGTCCGAGCAGTACTTC.

This clonotype was detected only a few times. V gene TRBV11-2 combines with J gene TRBJ1-5; tentative D call: TRBD1 (5 bases). The V and J ends lost 2 bases and 1 base respectively, with 12 bases between them. Germline V lookup: CDR1 SGHAT, CDR2 FQNNGV. The CDR3 spans 16 residues. CDR3 in DNA: TGTGCCAGCAGCTTATTAGACCGGGGGAGCAATCAGCCCCAGCATTTT. As protein: CASSLLDRGSNQPQHF.

This clonotype occurred a few times. The rearrangement uses TRBV4-2 and TRBJ1-6; tentative D call: TRBD1 (5 bases). The CDR3 runs to 15 residues. V was shortened by 1 base and J by 5 bases, with 9 bases between the two germline ends. The germline CDR1 and CDR2 sequences are LGHNA and YNFKEQ. As DNA, the CDR3 is TGTGCCAGCAGCCAAGGTCCGGGGGATAATTCACCCCTCCACTTT. This encodes CASSQGPGDNSPLHF.

This chain links TRBV11-2 with TRBJ2-1; 15 positions match TRBD2. The ends lost 1 base at V and 1 base at J; junction bases unmatched: 8. Germline V gene data show CDR1 as SGHAT and CDR2 as FQNNGV. The CDR3 spans 20 residues. The CDR3 loop reads CASSLVGTSGGPPSYNEQFF. The CDR3 nucleotides are TGTGCCAGCAGCTTAGTTGGGACTAGCGGGGGGCCTCCTTCCTACAATGAGCAGTTCTTC. Full variable domain (rest looked up from reference TRBV11-2 and TRBJ2-1): EAGVAQSPRYKIIEKRQSVAFWCNPISGHATLYWYQQILGQGPKLLIQFQNNGVVDDSQLPKDRFSAERLKGVDSTLKIQPAKLEDSAVYLCASSLVGTSGGPPSYNEQFFGPGTRLTVL.

The V and J genes are TRBV7-3 and TRBJ1-2; D is unresolved. The germline V gene has CDR1 SGHTA and CDR2 FQGTGA. The CDR3 runs 14 residues. The V and J ends lost 6 bases and 4 bases respectively, with 15 bases between them. The CDR3 sequence is CASSLDGGRYGYTF. The DNA of the CDR3 is TGTGCCAGCAGTCTCGATGGAGGACGCTATGGCTACACCTTC.

This clonotype was recorded a few times. This sequence joins TRBV18 and TRBJ2-1; D is unresolved. Trimming cost V 1 base and J 3 bases, with 10 bases left between them. This CDR3 comprises 15 residues. Germline V gives CDR1 KGHSH, CDR2 LQKENI. CDR3 in amino acids: CASSPQYQNYNEQFF. The CDR3 DNA sequence: TGTGCCAGCTCACCACAGTATCAGAACTACAATGAGCAGTTCTTC.